This T cell receptor (beta chain) was recovered during a study of cytomegalovirus exposure and HLA in healthy donors. The PCR used 60 Vbeta and 13 Jbeta primers. Authors' data handling: There were around 77 million unique TCR beta chains by a later count, and 10 million to 12 million of them were shared. Clones were sequenced by immunoSEQ multiplex PCR, and TCRdb holds only the in-frame ones, with some missing. V and J calls and clone size are those listed in that table; D and trimming were worked out from the DNA. Of 110,000 or so clones detected, more than 80% appear once; the ten largest clones hold approximately 6.1%. Concerning this clone itself: The antigen is not known.

CDR3 length: 15 amino acids. V was shortened by 6 bases and J by 3 bases, with 18 bases between the two germline ends. Germline CDR1 reads SGHRS; CDR2 reads YFSETQ. The study's findings and limits: In terms of immune exposure information, only CMV serostatus was available. When presence/absence was analysed, sequencing depth was taken to be roughly uniform across donors.

This rearrangement joins TRBV5-1 to TRBJ2-5; weak D call: TRBD1 (6 bases). The sequence came from a man aged 18 to 35 in good health and CMV-seronegative. Sequenced input: PBMCs. CDR3 nucleotides: TGCGCCAGCAATATGGGGCTTAGGGGGAAAGAGACCCAGTACTTC. Translation gives CASNMGLRGKETQYF.